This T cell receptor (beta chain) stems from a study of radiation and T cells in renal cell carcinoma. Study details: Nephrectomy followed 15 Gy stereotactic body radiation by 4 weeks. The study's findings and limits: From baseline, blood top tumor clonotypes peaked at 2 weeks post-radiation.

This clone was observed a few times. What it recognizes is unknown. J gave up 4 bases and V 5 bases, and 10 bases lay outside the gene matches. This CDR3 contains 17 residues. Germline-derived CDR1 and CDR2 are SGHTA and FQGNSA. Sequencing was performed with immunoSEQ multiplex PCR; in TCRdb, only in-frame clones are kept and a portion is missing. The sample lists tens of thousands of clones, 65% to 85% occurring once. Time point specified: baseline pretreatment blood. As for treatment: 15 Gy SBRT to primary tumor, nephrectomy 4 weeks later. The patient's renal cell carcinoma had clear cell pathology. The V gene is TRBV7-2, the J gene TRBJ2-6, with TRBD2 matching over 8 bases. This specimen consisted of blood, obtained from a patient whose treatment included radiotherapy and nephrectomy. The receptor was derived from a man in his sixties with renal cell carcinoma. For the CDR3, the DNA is TGTGCCAGCAGCGCAACTAGCGGCCTGTCCGGGGCCAACGTCCTGACTTTC. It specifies CASSATSGLSGANVLTF.